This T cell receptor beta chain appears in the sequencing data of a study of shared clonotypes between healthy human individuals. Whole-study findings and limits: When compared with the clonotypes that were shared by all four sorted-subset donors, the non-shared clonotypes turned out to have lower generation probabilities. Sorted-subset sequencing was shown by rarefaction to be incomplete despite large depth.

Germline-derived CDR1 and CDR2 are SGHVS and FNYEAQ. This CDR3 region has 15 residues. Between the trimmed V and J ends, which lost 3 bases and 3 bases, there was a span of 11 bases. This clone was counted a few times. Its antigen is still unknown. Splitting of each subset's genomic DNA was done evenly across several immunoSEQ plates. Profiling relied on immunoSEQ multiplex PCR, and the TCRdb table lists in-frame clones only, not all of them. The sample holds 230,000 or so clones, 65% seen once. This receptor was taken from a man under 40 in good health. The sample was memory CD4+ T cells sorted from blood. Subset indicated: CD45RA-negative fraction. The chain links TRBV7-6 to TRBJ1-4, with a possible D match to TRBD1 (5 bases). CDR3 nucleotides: TGTGCCAGCAGCTTGGGCGGAGGGGCTAATGAAAAACTGTTTTTT. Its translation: CASSLGGGANEKLFF.